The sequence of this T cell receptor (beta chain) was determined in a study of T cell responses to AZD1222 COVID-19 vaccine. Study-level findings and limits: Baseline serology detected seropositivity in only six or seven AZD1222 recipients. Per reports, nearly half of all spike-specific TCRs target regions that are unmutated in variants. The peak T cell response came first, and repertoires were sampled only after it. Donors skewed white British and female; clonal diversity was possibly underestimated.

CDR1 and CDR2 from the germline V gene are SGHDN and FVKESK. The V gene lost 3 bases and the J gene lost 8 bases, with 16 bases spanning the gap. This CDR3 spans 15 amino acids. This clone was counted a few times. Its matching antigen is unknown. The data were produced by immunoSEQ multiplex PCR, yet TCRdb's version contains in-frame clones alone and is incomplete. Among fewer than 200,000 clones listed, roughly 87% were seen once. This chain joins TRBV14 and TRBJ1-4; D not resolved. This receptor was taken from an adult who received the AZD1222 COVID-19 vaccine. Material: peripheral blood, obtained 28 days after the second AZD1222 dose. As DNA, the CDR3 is TGTGCCAGCAGCCACGTTTGGGAAGAAAGGGAAAAACTGTTTTTT. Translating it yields CASSHVWEEREKLFF.